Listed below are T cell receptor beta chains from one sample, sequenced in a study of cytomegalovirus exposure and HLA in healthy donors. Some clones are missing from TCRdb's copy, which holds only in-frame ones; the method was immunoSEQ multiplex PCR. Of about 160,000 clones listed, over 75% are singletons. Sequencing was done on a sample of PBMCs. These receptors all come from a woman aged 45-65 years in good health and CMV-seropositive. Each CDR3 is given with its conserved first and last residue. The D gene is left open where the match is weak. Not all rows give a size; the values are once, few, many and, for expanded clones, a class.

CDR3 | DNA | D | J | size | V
CASSTGGVNPTGELFF | TGTGCCAGCAGCACGGGGGGCGTGAATCCAACCGGGGAGCTGTTTTTT | - | TRBJ2-2 | - | TRBV7-3
CASSLQGRTDTQYF | TGTGCCAGCAGCTTACAGGGGCGCACAGATACGCAGTATTTT | - | TRBJ2-3 | - | TRBV7-9
CASSQAFTGSAYNEQFF | TGCGCCAGCAGCCAAGCCTTCACAGGGTCTGCGTACAATGAGCAGTTCTTC | - | TRBJ2-1 | - | TRBV4-1
CASSLDEGSYGYTF | TGTGCCAGCAGCTTAGATGAGGGTAGCTATGGCTACACCTTC | - | TRBJ1-2 | - | TRBV7-8
CASRPTSGQGAETNEKLFF | TGTGCCAGCAGACCGACCTCGGGACAGGGGGCTGAAACTAATGAAAAACTGTTTTTT | TRBD1 | TRBJ1-4 | - | TRBV13
CASSYRLAGTNTGELFF | TGTGCTAGCAGTTATAGACTAGCGGGAACGAACACCGGGGAGCTGTTTTTT | TRBD2 | TRBJ2-2 | few | TRBV7-7
CATTHGGGSETQYF | TGTGCCACCACTCACGGGGGGGGTTCGGAGACCCAGTACTTC | TRBD2 | TRBJ2-5 | once | TRBV15
CASSGTGGRTYEQYF | TGTGCCAGCAGTGGGACAGGGGGTCGGACCTACGAGCAGTACTTC | TRBD1 | TRBJ2-7 | - | TRBV28
CASSPNYRGNEQFF | TGTGCCAGCTCACCAAACTACAGGGGCAATGAGCAGTTCTTC | TRBD1 | TRBJ2-1 | - | TRBV18
CASSYRPGTGPEAFF | TGTGCCAGCAGTTACCGTCCCGGGACAGGGCCTGAAGCTTTCTTT | TRBD1 | TRBJ1-1 | few | TRBV6-5
CASRQRASYNEQFF | TGTGCCAGCAGACAGCGGGCCTCCTACAATGAGCAGTTCTTC | - | TRBJ2-1 | - | TRBV19
CASSPKASNTEAFF | TGTGCCAGCTCCCCAAAAGCCTCGAACACTGAAGCTTTCTTT | - | TRBJ1-1 | few | TRBV18